These 20 T cell receptor beta chains came from one sample sequenced in a study of shared clonotypes between healthy human individuals. Sequencing was performed with immunoSEQ multiplex PCR; in TCRdb, only in-frame clones are kept and a portion is missing. The data show approximately 1.4 million clones, 98% seen once. Sequencing input: naive CD4+ T cells sorted from blood. Subset described: CD45RA+ positively selected. The receptors shown here come from a man aged 30 to 45 in good health.

The chain links TRBV13 to TRBJ1-3; D remains ambiguous. Trimming took off 1 base at V and 3 bases at J, with 7 bases between the two ends. There are 14 residues in the CDR3. Germline loops: CDR1 PRHDT, CDR2 FYEKMQ (reference sequence). The CDR3 loop reads CASSLVGFGNTIYF. In nucleotides, the CDR3 is TGTGCCAGCAGCTTAGTTGGGTTTGGAAACACCATATATTTT.

V is TRBV5-1 and J is TRBJ1-1; D ambiguous. The CDR3 runs 12 residues. Trimming left V 0 bases short and J 8 bases short, with 8 bases between. The germline CDR1 and CDR2 sequences are SGHRS and YFSETQ. This CDR3 reads CASSLGPGEAFF. CDR3 DNA sequence: TGCGCCAGCAGCTTGGGCCCGGGCGAAGCTTTCTTT.

This chain links TRBV30 with TRBJ2-7, with 8 bases aligning to TRBD1. The germline V gene has CDR1 GTSNPN and CDR2 SVGIG (reference sequence). J gave up 2 bases and V 3 bases, and 3 bases lay outside the gene matches. CDR3 size: 13 residues. CDR3 coding DNA: TGTGCCTGGAGCGGACAGGGACCCTACGAGCAGTACTTC. It encodes CAWSGQGPYEQYF.

This chain joins TRBV6-6 and TRBJ2-1; D tentatively reads TRBD1 or TRBD2 (5 bases each). The CDR3 has 12 amino acids. Germline CDR1 and CDR2: MNHNY and SVGAGI (reference sequence). Trimming removed 3 bases at V and 10 bases at J, with 10 bases between. CDR3 bases: TGTGCCAGCAGTTATAGGGGACCAGAGCAGTTCTTC. This gives the protein CASSYRGPEQFF.

The table lists this clone with a count of one. This chain connects TRBV28 to TRBJ2-2, with 9 positions matching TRBD2. Per the germline V gene, CDR1 is MDHEN and CDR2 is SYDVKM. The CDR3 sequence is 16 residues long. V was clipped by 4 bases and J by 3 bases; unmatched bases: 6. The CDR3 loop is CASSSPSGKDTGELFF. CDR3 sequence (DNA): TGTGCCAGCAGTTCTCCTAGCGGGAAGGACACCGGGGAGCTGTTTTTT. Full variable domain (remainder filled in from reference TRBV28 and TRBJ2-2): DVKVTQSSRYLVKRTGEKVFLECVQDMDHENMFWYRQDPGLGLRLIYFSYDVKMKEKGDIPEGYSVSREKKERFSLILESASTNQTSMYLCASSSPSGKDTGELFFGEGSRLTVL.

The chain has TRBV7-8 and TRBJ2-7; D not certain. This CDR3 region has 16 residues. In germline, CDR1 is SGHVS, CDR2 FQNEAQ. Trimming shortened V by 1 base and J by 1 base, and 14 bases separated the two germline ends. The chain's CDR3 is CASSLGQSRYSYEQYF. The CDR3, as DNA: TGTGCCAGCAGCTTAGGGCAGAGCCGTTATTCCTACGAGCAGTACTTC.

The sample holds one count of this clone. The chain recombines TRBV4-1 with TRBJ2-2, with 9 nucleotides matching TRBD1. The ends lost 2 bases at V and 6 bases at J; junction bases unmatched: 10. The germline CDR1 and CDR2 sequences are MGHRA and YSYEKL. The CDR3 has 17 amino acids. Here the CDR3 reads CASSQSEGQGVAGELFF. CDR3 sequence (DNA): TGCGCCAGCAGCCAATCAGAGGGACAGGGAGTGGCCGGGGAGCTGTTTTTT.

The chain joins TRBV7-9 to TRBJ1-4; weak D call: TRBD1 (5 bases). The CDR3 loop spans 14 amino acids. V gave up 7 bases and J gave up 4 bases, with 13 bases separating them. Germline lookup yields CDR1 SEHNR and CDR2 FQNEAQ (reference sequence). The CDR3 bases are TGTGCCAGCACCCAAGGGGTCTATAATGAAAAACTGTTTTTT. This encodes CASTQGVYNEKLFF.

This clone was counted once. The chain is built from TRBV7-2 and TRBJ2-2, with a possible D match to TRBD1 (6 bases). V was pared by 1 base and J by 4 bases, with 10 bases between. Germline CDR1 is SGHTA and CDR2 is FQGNSA. This CDR3 has 15 residues. CDR3 loop: CASSLEGDSTGELFF. The CDR3, as DNA: TGTGCCAGCAGCTTAGAGGGGGATAGCACCGGGGAGCTGTTTTTT.

The chain is built from TRBV19 and TRBJ1-5; TRBD1 might be the D (5 bases). Trimming left V 3 bases short and J 3 bases short, with 15 bases between. The CDR3 length is 16 residues. Germline values: CDR1 LNHDA, CDR2 SQIVND (reference sequence). The CDR3 region is CASSIQGWGNNQPQHF. The CDR3 coding sequence is TGTGCCAGTAGTATTCAGGGCTGGGGAAACAATCAGCCCCAGCATTTT.

The CDR3 reads CASSPYAQETQYF. CDR3 sequence (DNA): TGTGCCAGCTCACCGTACGCTCAAGAGACCCAGTACTTC. The chain joins TRBV18 to TRBJ2-5; no reliable D call. The CDR3 is 13 residues long. Germline loops: CDR1 KGHSH, CDR2 LQKENI. The V gene lost 3 bases and the J gene lost 2 bases, with 7 bases spanning the gap. The full variable domain, completed using reference TRBV18 and TRBJ2-5, is NAGVMQNPRHLVRRRGQEARLRCSPMKGHSHVYWYRQLPEEGLKFMVYLQKENIIDESGMPKERFSAEFPKEGPSILRIQQVVRGDSAAYFCASSPYAQETQYFGPGTRLLVL.

This chain joins TRBV5-5 and TRBJ2-7, with no clear D. V lost 3 bases to trimming and J lost 0 bases, with 10 bases between them. Germline CDR1 reads SGHKS; CDR2 reads YYEKEE (reference sequence). This CDR3 has 14 amino acids. The CDR3 DNA sequence: TGTGCCAGCAGCTCCGACCCAGCCTCCTACGAGCAGTACTTC. It yields the protein CASSSDPASYEQYF.

V usage is TRBV6-1 and J usage is TRBJ2-5; D is uncertain. V lost 0 bases, J lost 1 base, and 3 bases lay in between. The CDR3 is 13 amino acids. The V gene's germline CDR1 is MNHNS and CDR2 SASEGT. CDR3 coding DNA: TGTGCCAGCAGTGAAGCGCTCCAAGAGACCCAGTACTTC. This translates into CASSEALQETQYF.

Points on this clone: Other DNA variants within this sample encode the same CDR3. The genes are TRBV6-5 and TRBJ1-2; a weak D match, TRBD1 (5 bases). CDR3 size: 14 residues. The germline CDR1 and CDR2 sequences are MNHEY and SVGAGI. The V end lost 2 bases, the J end lost 2 bases, and 9 bases lay between the germline ends. The CDR3 spells CASSYGGGNYGYTF. The DNA of the CDR3 is TGTGCCAGCAGTTACGGCGGGGGGAACTATGGCTACACCTTC.

The chain employs TRBV7-9 and TRBJ2-7, with D uncertain. Germline V lookup: CDR1 SEHNR, CDR2 FQNEAQ (reference sequence). CDR3 size: 15 residues. Trimming shortened V by 4 bases and J by 3 bases, and 16 bases separated the two germline ends. CDR3 DNA sequence: TGTGCCAGCAGCTCTACACTCTCCAAGGTCTACGAGCAGTACTTC. Its protein product is CASSSTLSKVYEQYF. Full variable domain (rest looked up from reference TRBV7-9 and TRBJ2-7): DTGVSQNPRHKITKRGQNVTFRCDPISEHNRLYWYRQTLGQGPEFLTYFQNEAQLEKSRLLSDRFSAERPKGSFSTLEIQRTEQGDSAMYLCASSSTLSKVYEQYFGPGTRLTVT.

The rearrangement uses TRBV6-6 and TRBJ2-1, with TRBD1 matching over 8 bases. This CDR3 spans 15 amino acids. Germline CDR1 MNHNY, CDR2 SVGAGI (reference sequence). V lost 7 bases to trimming and J lost 5 bases; unmatched junction nucleotides: 10. The CDR3 loop reads CASKEQGGTDNEQFF. CDR3 DNA: TGTGCCAGCAAAGAACAGGGGGGAACAGACAATGAGCAGTTCTTC.

V usage is TRBV11-2 and J usage is TRBJ1-2; TRBD1 aligns across 8 bases. Germline CDR1 and CDR2: SGHAT and FQNNGV. This CDR3 comprises 15 residues. V shed 3 bases, J shed 4 bases, and the junction held 7 bases outside the gene matches. In DNA form, the CDR3 reads TGTGCCAGCAGCTTTACGACAGGGGCCCTCTATGGCTACACCTTC. It specifies CASSFTTGALYGYTF.

The chain combines TRBV11-2 with TRBJ2-1; D tentatively fits TRBD1 or TRBD2 (5 bases each). Between the trimmed V and J ends, which lost 5 bases and 5 bases, there was a span of 16 bases. Germline V lookup: CDR1 SGHAT, CDR2 FQNNGV. The CDR3 runs 15 residues. This CDR3 is CASSPNTGGNNEQFF. For the CDR3, the DNA is TGTGCCAGCAGCCCTAATACAGGAGGAAACAATGAGCAGTTCTTC.

The gene calls are TRBV7-9 and TRBJ1-1, with a tentative D call TRBD1 (6 bases). CDR1 and CDR2 (germline): SEHNR, FQNEAQ (reference sequence). This CDR3 contains 17 residues. Trimming took off 1 base at V and 0 bases at J, with 15 bases between the two ends. This CDR3 is CASSLVVGAGVNTEAFF. DNA of the CDR3: TGTGCCAGCAGCTTAGTAGTTGGGGCAGGGGTGAACACTGAAGCTTTCTTT.

V usage is TRBV28 and J usage is TRBJ1-1; 8 bases agree with TRBD1. CDR3 length: 14 amino acids. From germline, CDR1 is MDHEN and CDR2 SYDVKM. After removal of 7 bases from V and 1 base from J, the junction contained 5 bases not matched to a gene. CDR3 in DNA: TGTGCCAGCATTAGAGACAGGGGGAACACTGAAGCTTTCTTT. Residues: CASIRDRGNTEAFF.